This T cell receptor (beta chain) was sequenced in a study of blood T cells in healthy people across ages. Study overall: About one barcoded beta molecule per two T cells was captured by template switching.

Primers used in a second PCR of roughly 6 to 12 cycles were a sample-barcoded 5' primer and a J-beta primer mix. TCRdb called the 5' RACE reads again in MiXCR, with one record for every CDR3 protein. The sample holds fewer than 2 million distinct CDR3 sequences, 35% to 50% seen once. The V and J ends lost 1 base and 0 bases respectively, with 7 bases between them. This CDR3 is 14 amino acids long. Germline CDR1 and CDR2: SNHLY and FYNNEI. The rearrangement joins TRBV2 to TRBJ2-7; D unresolved. Specimen: blood. The receptor was derived from a human donor in good health. This CDR3 reads CASSEDGNSYEQYF. The CDR3, as DNA: TGTGCCAGCAGTGAAGACGGTAACTCCTACGAGCAGTACTTC.